This is a list of T cell receptor beta chains from one sample in a study of OX40 agonist ivuxolimab in advanced cancers. Sequencing used immunoSEQ multiplex PCR; TCRdb keeps in-frame clones, though not all of them. Of around 63,000 clones listed, approximately 92% are singletons. The sample in question was CD4+ or CD8+ T cells sorted from blood, obtained in a trial of the OX40 agonist ivuxolimab. These TCRs come from an adult with an advanced solid tumor such as melanoma, head and neck, liver or kidney cancer. Each CDR3 is given with its conserved first and last residue. A D gene is named only where the DNA matches it firmly. Size is stated for part of the rows, as once, few or many counts, or as a class when the clone is expanded.

.	.	TRBJ2-1	TRBV2	TGTGCCAGCAGTTGGAGTAGCGCAATATACAATGAGCAGTTCTTC	CASSWSSAIYNEQFF
.	.	TRBJ2-7	TRBV11-2	TGTGCCAGCAGCTTAAGGGGTATCTCCTACGAGCAGTACTTC	CASSLRGISYEQYF
TRBD2	.	TRBJ2-7	TRBV2	TGTGCCACCGGGGGGAGCGCCTACGAGCAGTACTTC	CATGGSAYEQYF
.	.	TRBJ1-3	TRBV9	TGTGCCAGCAGCGGGTCGCGCTCTGGAAACACCATATATTTT	CASSGSRSGNTIYF
.	.	TRBJ2-1	TRBV5-4	TGTGCCAGCAGGGTAACTCCCATCGGGAGCTCCTACAATGAGCAGTTCTTC	CASRVTPIGSSYNEQFF
.	.	TRBJ2-7	TRBV7-8	TGTGCCAGCAGCTTAAGCTTGATGTTTTACGAGCAGTACTTC	CASSLSLMFYEQYF
TRBD1	few	TRBJ2-7	TRBV7-9	TGTGCCAGCAGCCGACAGGGGTCCTACGAGCAGTACTTC	CASSRQGSYEQYF
.	.	TRBJ2-6	TRBV6-1	TGTGCCAGCAGGAGCTCTGGGGCCAACGTCCTGACTTTC	CASRSSGANVLTF
.	once	TRBJ2-5	TRBV6-6	TGTGCCAGCAGTTACTCCGGCACGTACCAAGAGACCCAGTACTTC	CASSYSGTYQETQYF
.	.	TRBJ2-7	TRBV4-1	TGCGCCAGCAGCCAAGAAGGGATTCGCTACGAGCAGTACTTC	CASSQEGIRYEQYF
.	.	TRBJ2-2	TRBV25-1	TGTGCCAGCAGTGCGTACGATGGCGGGGAGCTGTTTTTT	CASSAYDGGELFF
TRBD2	.	TRBJ2-7	TRBV7-3	TGTGCCAGCAGCTTATGGACTAGCGGGAAATTCTCCTACGAGCAGTACTTC	CASSLWTSGKFSYEQYF
.	.	TRBJ2-7	TRBV11-3	TGTGCCAGCAGCTTAGGGGGCTCGCGGGGAAGGGCCTACGAGCAGTACTTC	CASSLGGSRGRAYEQYF
.	.	TRBJ1-6	TRBV6-5	TGTGCCAGCAGTCCGTACAGGGTTTGGAATTCACCCCTCCACTTT	CASSPYRVWNSPLHF
.	.	TRBJ2-2	TRBV11-2	TGTGCCAGCAGCTTAGAAGGTGGGGCCGGGGAGCTGTTTTTT	CASSLEGGAGELFF
TRBD1	.	TRBJ1-2	TRBV6-5	TGTGCCAGCAGTTCTAGGTACAGGGGTAATGGCTACACCTTC	CASSSRYRGNGYTF
.	.	TRBJ2-7	TRBV28	TGTGCCAGCAGTTGGGGGAACTACGAGCAGTACTTC	CASSWGNYEQYF
TRBD1	.	TRBJ2-7	TRBV7-9	TGTGCCAGCAGCCTAGTGGAACAGGGGATCGAGCAGTACTTC	CASSLVEQGIEQYF
.	.	TRBJ1-2	TRBV7-9	TGTGCCAGCAGCCTAGGAGCGGACTATGGCTACACCTTC	CASSLGADYGYTF
.	.	TRBJ1-5	TRBV6-1	TGTGCCAGCAGTGAAAATAGTGGGGAGTCTCAGCCCCAGCATTTT	CASSENSGESQPQHF
.	.	TRBJ1-3	TRBV9	TGTGCCAGCAGCGTACAGGGTACTGGAAACACCATATATTTT	CASSVQGTGNTIYF
.	.	TRBJ1-5	TRBV6-1	TGTGCCAGCAGTTCCGGGTCTCCCACCTATCAGCCCCAGCATTTT	CASSSGSPTYQPQHF
.	.	TRBJ1-2	TRBV7-9	TGTGCCAGCAGTCTTGGATCGGGATATGGCTACACCTTC	CASSLGSGYGYTF
TRBD2	.	TRBJ2-5	TRBV5-1	TGCGCCAGCAGCTCACTAGCGTCACGAGAGCCCCAGTACTTC	CASSSLASREPQYF
.	.	TRBJ2-1	TRBV5-1	TGCGCCAGCAGCTTTAATAAGGAGTACAATGAGCAGTTCTTC	CASSFNKEYNEQFF
TRBD1	.	TRBJ1-2	TRBV7-2	TGTGCCAGCAGCCGTGGTGGGACAGATGGCTACACCTTC	CASSRGGTDGYTF
.	.	TRBJ2-5	TRBV28	TGTGCCAGCAGAGGGGGAGGTAGAGAGACCCAGTACTTC	CASRGGGRETQYF
.	once	TRBJ1-1	TRBV11-2	TGTGCCAGCAGCTTAAACAGCCCTGAAGCTTTCTTT	CASSLNSPEAFF
.	.	TRBJ2-2	TRBV10-1	TGCGCCAGCCGAAGGTTCACGAACACCGGGGAGCTGTTTTTT	CASRRFTNTGELFF
.	.	TRBJ2-3	TRBV27	TGTGCCAGCAGTTTTGGGGGTCCTGACACAGATACGCAGTATTTT	CASSFGGPDTDTQYF
.	.	TRBJ1-5	TRBV6-1	TGTGCCAGCAGACGTAGGTTGGAGGAAAATCAGCCCCAGCATTTT	CASRRRLEENQPQHF
.	.	TRBJ2-7	TRBV9	TGTGCCAGCAGCGTAGCTTGGAGGAGAAGTCAAGAAGGAAGGGGAGCCTACGAGCAGTACTTC	CASSVAWRRSQEGRGAYEQYF
.	once	TRBJ2-1	TRBV11-2	TGTGCCAGCAGCTTGAACACGGAGGAGCAGTTCTTC	CASSLNTEEQFF
.	.	TRBJ2-6	TRBV28	TGTGCCAGCAGTCCCTGGGGTTACTCTGGGGCCAACGTCCTGACTTTC	CASSPWGYSGANVLTF
TRBD2	.	TRBJ2-1	TRBV20-1	TGCAGTGCTAGGGGGGGGAATGAGCAGTTCTTC	CSARGGNEQFF
.	.	TRBJ1-3	TRBV9	TGTGCCAGCAGCGTAGGACAGCTCTCTGGAAACACCATATATTTT	CASSVGQLSGNTIYF
TRBD2	.	TRBJ2-3	TRBV5-1	TGCGCCAGCAGCTCAATACTAGCGGGAGGATCAGATACGCAGTATTTT	CASSSILAGGSDTQYF
.	.	TRBJ2-5	TRBV6-6	TGTGCCAGCAGACTTCGGGGCACTGAGACCCAGTACTTC	CASRLRGTETQYF
TRBD1	once	TRBJ2-4	TRBV28	TGTGCCAGCAGCTTACGGACAGGGGGCAAAAACATTCAGTACTTC	CASSLRTGGKNIQYF
.	once	TRBJ2-7	TRBV15	TGTGCCACCAGCAGAGGGTTCTCAGGGTCCTACGAGCAGTACTTC	CATSRGFSGSYEQYF
.	.	TRBJ1-2	TRBV7-2	TGTGCCAGCAGCTTAGCGCTGGGACCGCAGGATGGCTACACCTTC	CASSLALGPQDGYTF
TRBD1	.	TRBJ2-7	TRBV6-5	TGTGCCAGCAGCGGACAGGCCTACGAGCAGTACTTC	CASSGQAYEQYF
.	few	TRBJ1-6	TRBV6-5	TGTGCCAGCAGTTACGGCGGCAGGGAAGATTCACCCCTCCACTTT	CASSYGGREDSPLHF
.	.	TRBJ2-3	TRBV28	TGTGCCAGCAGTCCGGTCTGGGGGTCCACCTACAGCACAGATACGCAGTATTTT	CASSPVWGSTYSTDTQYF
.	.	TRBJ1-3	TRBV2	TGTGCCAGCAGAAACGGCCACTCTGGAAACACCATATATTTT	CASRNGHSGNTIYF
.	.	TRBJ2-5	TRBV28	TGTGCCAGCAGTTTACGGTCTTATTATCAAGAGACCCAGTACTTC	CASSLRSYYQETQYF
TRBD1	.	TRBJ1-5	TRBV5-5	TGTGCCAGCAGCTTGGTCCCCTCCGACAGGGGGAGCAATCAGCCCCAGCATTTT	CASSLVPSDRGSNQPQHF
.	.	TRBJ1-1	TRBV28	TGTGCCAGCAGTTTGAGGGGGGTACGGACTGAAGCTTTCTTT	CASSLRGVRTEAFF